Detailed here is one T cell receptor beta chain. RNA transcripts provided the source from which TCR beta CDR3 regions were amplified. The TCR CDR3 was amplified in a first-round RT-PCR using the HTBI primer set. TCRdb reprocessed the multiplex PCR reads via MiXCR and lists one record per CDR3 protein. The table has 690,000 or so distinct CDR3 sequences, about 17% seen once. This sample was included in a study of T cells in Graves' hyperthyroidism and ophthalmopathy. From germline, CDR1 is MRHNA and CDR2 SNTAGT. CDR3 length equals 12 residues. J lost 4 bases, V lost 10 bases, and 3 bases had no gene match.

The chain combines TRBV6-4 with TRBJ1-2; 10 bases map to TRBD1. The sequenced sample consisted of blood. The clonotype comes from a woman in her 50s with Graves' hyperthyroidism that later progressed to Graves' ophthalmopathy. In DNA form, the CDR3 reads TGTGCCACCCGGGACAGGGGCTATGGCTACACCTTC. Translated: CATRDRGYGYTF.